The clone carrying this T cell receptor (beta chain) has ten or more counts. This sample stems from a study of early T cells in non-severe SARS-CoV-2 infection. The germline V and J ends were trimmed by 6 bases and 6 bases, with 12 bases remaining between them. Germline CDR1 reads LNHDA; CDR2 reads SQIVND (reference sequence). The length of the CDR3 is 13 residues. In TCRdb, the 5' RACE reads were re-called with MiXCR into one record per CDR3 protein. There are some 38,000 distinct CDR3 sequences in the sample; roughly 4.4% occur only once, and under 20% lies in the top ten. The sequenced sample was whole blood. The V gene is TRBV19, the J gene TRBJ1-5; D possibly corresponds to TRBD1 (6 bases). The receptor was derived from an adult who was a healthcare worker with PCR-confirmed SARS-CoV-2 infection or an uninfected control (not recorded which). CDR3 sequence: CASRKDSGQPQHF. In DNA form, the CDR3 reads TGTGCCAGTAGGAAGGACAGTGGTCAGCCCCAGCATTTT.